Shown below are 20 T cell receptor beta chains from a single sample sequenced in a study of T cell repertoires in cytomegalovirus infection. TCRdb recomputed calls from the reads with MiXCR, one row per CDR3 protein. Among 480,000 or so distinct CDR3 sequences listed, approximately 11% were seen once. Sequencing was done on a sample of PBMCs. These TCRs come from a human donor in good health (CMV status not recorded). Some clones in this sample may be carry-over from other donors' samples.

This clonotype was counted many times. The genes are TRBV5-6 and TRBJ1-5, with a possible D match to TRBD1 (5 bases). The germline V and J ends were trimmed by 0 bases and 11 bases, with 18 bases remaining between them. This CDR3 contains 15 residues. CDR1 and CDR2 (germline): SGHDT, YYEEEE. CDR3 nucleotide sequence: TGTGCCAGCAGCTTGGGGGGCCCCCTAAAATTAGCCCAGCATTTT. It codes for CASSLGGPLKLAQHF.

V usage is TRBV28 and J usage is TRBJ1-6; D remains unclear. V shed 5 bases and J shed 13 bases, with 9 bases lying between them. The CDR3 length is 11 residues. Germline CDR1 MDHEN, CDR2 SYDVKM. The CDR3 sequence: CASSAEFPLHF. The DNA of the CDR3 is TGTGCCAGCAGTGCTGAATTTCCCCTCCACTTT.

This sequence joins TRBV15 and TRBJ1-4, with D unresolved. CDR1 and CDR2 (germline): LNHNV, YYDKDF (reference sequence). This CDR3 has 12 residues. V lost 5 bases to trimming and J lost 5 bases, with 6 bases between them. The CDR3 nucleotides are TGTGCCACCAGCGCTGAAAATGAAAAACTGTTTTTT. This gives the protein CATSAENEKLFF. The complete variable domain, with remaining parts taken from reference TRBV15 and TRBJ1-4, reads DAMVIQNPRYQVTQFGKPVTLSCSQTLNHNVMYWYQQKSSQAPKLLFHYYDKDFNNEADTPDNFQSRRPNTSFCFLDIRSPGLGDTAMYLCATSAENEKLFFGSGTQLSVL.

This clonotype showed up many times. The gene calls are TRBV6-5 and TRBJ2-2; 9 bases agree with TRBD2. This CDR3 region has 15 residues. Germline CDR1 and CDR2: MNHEY and SVGAGI. The ends lost 2 bases at V and 5 bases at J; junction bases unmatched: 3. In nucleotides, the CDR3 is TGTGCCAGCAGTTACGGGACTAGCAGGACCGGGGAGCTGTTTTTT. It translates to CASSYGTSRTGELFF.

This clonotype was observed at least ten times. The gene calls are TRBV19 and TRBJ2-1; TRBD2 matches 7 bases. CDR1 LNHDA and CDR2 SQIVND come from the germline V gene (reference sequence). Trimming at V came to 5 bases and at J to 2 bases, leaving 9 bases not matched to a gene. This CDR3 contains 16 residues. CDR3 sequence (DNA): TGTGCCAGTAGTGGGGACCTAGCGGAACCCTACAATGAGCAGTTCTTC. Translated, it gives CASSGDLAEPYNEQFF.

This clonotype was recorded at least ten times. This sequence joins TRBV6-1 and TRBJ2-5, with a tentative D call TRBD2 (6 bases). V gave up 8 bases and J gave up 2 bases, with 18 bases separating them. The CDR3 spans 15 residues. The germline V gene has CDR1 MNHNS and CDR2 SASEGT. The CDR3 protein is CASALTAGIQETQYF. CDR3 nucleotide sequence: TGTGCCAGCGCCCTTACGGCGGGGATACAAGAGACCCAGTACTTC.

In this sample, this clonotype turned up many times. The chain couples TRBV28 to TRBJ2-1, with a weak D call TRBD2 (5 bases). This CDR3 has 17 amino acids. The V gene lost 5 bases and the J gene lost 7 bases, with 24 bases spanning the gap. Germline assignment: CDR1 MDHEN and CDR2 SYDVKM. The CDR3 nucleotides read TGTGCCAGCAGTCAGGTTCGCGCGACTACCCGATGGAATGAGCAGTTCTTC. Its translation: CASSQVRATTRWNEQFF.

This clonotype was recorded many times. The chain carries TRBV6-2 or TRBV6-3 and TRBJ1-5; tentative D call: TRBD1 (6 bases). The V and J ends lost 7 bases and 1 base respectively, with 8 bases between them. Germline loops: CDR1 MNHEY, CDR2 SVGEGT. The length of the CDR3 is 13 residues. The CDR3 nucleotides read TGTGCCAGCATCGACAGGAGCAATCAGCCCCAGCATTTT. Translating gives CASIDRSNQPQHF.

This rearrangement joins TRBV24-1 to TRBJ2-3, with D perhaps matching TRBD1 or TRBD2 (5 bases each). V lost 6 bases and J lost 3, with 12 bases in between. Germline values: CDR1 KGHDR, CDR2 SFDVKD. The CDR3 sequence is 14 residues long. CDR3 in amino acids: CATSSSGLTDTQYF. In DNA form, the CDR3 reads TGTGCCACCAGTTCGTCGGGGCTGACAGATACGCAGTATTTT.

This chain links TRBV15 with TRBJ2-7, with 8 bases matching TRBD1. Germline V gene sequence: CDR1 LNHNV, CDR2 YYDKDF (reference sequence). V gave up 1 base and J gave up 1 base; unmatched junction bases: 6. The CDR3 covers 16 residues. The CDR3 reads CATSRVHTGGSYEQYF. The DNA for the CDR3 is TGTGCCACCAGCAGAGTTCACACAGGGGGTTCCTACGAGCAGTACTTC. The variable domain in full, with the rest retrieved from reference TRBV15 and TRBJ2-7, is DAMVIQNPRYQVTQFGKPVTLSCSQTLNHNVMYWYQQKSSQAPKLLFHYYDKDFNNEADTPDNFQSRRPNTSFCFLDIRSPGLGDTAMYLCATSRVHTGGSYEQYFGPGTRLTVT.

This clonotype was detected many times. This chain joins TRBV12-3 or TRBV12-4 and TRBJ1-1, with D hard to call. The CDR3 spans 11 residues. Between the trimmed V and J ends, which lost 6 bases and 9 bases, there was a span of 11 bases. CDR3 nucleotides: TGTGCCAGCAGCTCTTTACTGAAAGCTTTCTTT. Translated, it gives CASSSLLKAFF.

The chain uses TRBV9 and TRBJ2-1; 16 positions match TRBD2. The J segment lost 7 bases and the V segment lost 2 bases, leaving 12 bases of the junction unmatched. CDR1 is SGDLS and CDR2 is YYNGEE in the germline V gene. The CDR3 is 19 amino acids. CDR3 protein: CASSVGTSGRARSVNEQFF. The CDR3 coding sequence is TGTGCCAGCAGCGTCGGGACTAGCGGGAGGGCCAGGTCAGTTAATGAGCAGTTCTTC.

The genes are TRBV7-2 and TRBJ2-2; 9 bases agree with TRBD2. Germline assignment: CDR1 SGHTA and CDR2 FQGNSA. The CDR3 is 16 residues long. The trim removed 2 bases at V and 6 bases at J, leaving 7 bases unmatched. This chain's CDR3 is CASSLLGLAAAGELFF. CDR3 coding DNA: TGTGCCAGCAGCTTACTGGGACTAGCAGCCGCCGGGGAGCTGTTTTTT.

In this sample, this clonotype turned up many times. V gene TRBV7-6 combines with J gene TRBJ2-3; TRBD2 matches 11 bases. The germline V gene encodes CDR1 SGHVS and CDR2 FNYEAQ. This CDR3 contains 15 residues. Trimming took 5 bases from V and 2 from J; bases not matched to a gene: 3. CDR3: CASSRLAGHTDTQYF. The CDR3 nucleotides read TGTGCCAGCAGCAGACTAGCGGGACACACAGATACGCAGTATTTT. The whole variable domain, filled in from reference TRBV7-6 and TRBJ2-3, reads GAGVSQSPRYKVTKRGQDVALRCDPISGHVSLYWYRQALGQGPEFLTYFNYEAQQDKSGLPNDRFSAERPEGSISTLTIQRTEQRDSAMYRCASSRLAGHTDTQYFGPGTRLTVL.

This clonotype was seen more than once but under ten times. This rearrangement joins TRBV2 to TRBJ2-7; D is possibly TRBD2 (6 bases). The CDR3 runs to 15 residues. V lost 3 bases, J lost 0 bases, and 12 bases lay in between. Germline V CDR1 and CDR2: SNHLY, FYNNEI. The CDR3 DNA is TGTGCCAGCAGTGAGGAGGGCGGGATCTCCTACGAGCAGTACTTC. Translated, it gives CASSEEGGISYEQYF.

This clonotype was seen at least ten times. The chain links TRBV12-3 or TRBV12-4 to TRBJ2-7; 8 nucleotides align to TRBD1. V gave up 5 bases and J gave up 5 bases; unmatched junction bases: 8. The CDR3 contains 14 residues. The CDR3 region has the DNA TGTGCCAGCAGTACATCGGACAGGGCCGACGAGCAGTACTTC. Translated, it gives CASSTSDRADEQYF.

The sample holds many counts of this clonotype. J is TRBJ1-1 and V is TRBV28; weak D call: TRBD1 (6 bases). The CDR3 runs to 14 residues. Germline loops: CDR1 MDHEN, CDR2 SYDVKM. Between the trimmed V and J ends, which lost 6 bases and 1 base, there was a span of 12 bases. The CDR3 bases are TGTGCCAGCAGGATGCAGGGGCCGAACACTGAAGCTTTCTTT. This translates into CASRMQGPNTEAFF. The whole variable domain, remainder taken from reference TRBV28 and TRBJ1-1, is DVKVTQSSRYLVKRTGEKVFLECVQDMDHENMFWYRQDPGLGLRLIYFSYDVKMKEKGDIPEGYSVSREKKERFSLILESASTNQTSMYLCASRMQGPNTEAFFGQGTRLTVV.

This clonotype was seen ten or more times. The gene calls are TRBV28 and TRBJ2-3, with 9 nucleotides matching TRBD1. With 6 bases clipped from V and 4 bases from J, the junction kept 8 bases outside the gene matches. CDR3 length: 15 residues. Germline V lookup: CDR1 MDHEN, CDR2 SYDVKM. CDR3 DNA: TGTGCCAGCAGCGAGCCGGGACAGGGCTCAGATACGCAGTATTTT. Protein: CASSEPGQGSDTQYF.

This clonotype was counted ten times or more. The chain couples TRBV7-3 to TRBJ2-6, with TRBD2 identical over 7 bases. CDR3 length equals 14 residues. Trimming at V came to 9 bases and at J to 0 bases, leaving 2 bases not matched to a gene. Germline V CDR1 and CDR2: SGHTA, FQGTGA. The DNA of the CDR3 is TGTGCCAGTGGGGGGGGCTCTGGGGCCAACGTCCTGACTTTC. It codes for CASGGGSGANVLTF.

The chain is built from TRBV5-1 and TRBJ2-3; D not resolved. CDR3 length: 15 residues. Looked up from germline, CDR1 is SGHRS and CDR2 is YFSETQ. V lost 2 bases, J lost 6 bases, and 16 bases lay in between. This CDR3 reads CASSFIGLLSDTQYF. CDR3 DNA sequence: TGCGCCAGCAGCTTCATCGGTCTGCTATCCGATACGCAGTATTTT.